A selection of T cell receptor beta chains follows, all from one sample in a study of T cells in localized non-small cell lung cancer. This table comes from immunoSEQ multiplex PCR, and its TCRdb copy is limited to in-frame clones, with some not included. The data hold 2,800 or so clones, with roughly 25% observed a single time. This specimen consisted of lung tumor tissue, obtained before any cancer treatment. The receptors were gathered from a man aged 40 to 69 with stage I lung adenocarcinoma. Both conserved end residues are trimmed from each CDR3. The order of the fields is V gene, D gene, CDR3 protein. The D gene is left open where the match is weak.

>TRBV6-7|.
ASSYANRLGEQY
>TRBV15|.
ATSRDLVRGKPYEQY
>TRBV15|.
ATSRDWASGQGNTEAF
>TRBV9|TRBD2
ASSRGASGSSYEQY
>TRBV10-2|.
ASSEERRARAF
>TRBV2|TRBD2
ASSGGTSGWSQETQY
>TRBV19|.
ASSIGTRTGELF
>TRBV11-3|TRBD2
ASSLLAGRYNEQF
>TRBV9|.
ASSVWDNEQF
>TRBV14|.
ASSQVAGLALGANVLT
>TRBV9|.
ASSGAAEEQY
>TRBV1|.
ASSQERGALAGSNEQF
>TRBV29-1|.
SVESPGREKLF
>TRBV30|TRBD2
AWKEGSSGNVRNEQF
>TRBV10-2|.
ASRQTRNTEAF
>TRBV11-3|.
ASSSADFNYGYT
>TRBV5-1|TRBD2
ASSRGLAGGPRSRYTQY
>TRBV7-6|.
ASSLEVPSGNTIY
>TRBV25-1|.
ASRNTFYEQY
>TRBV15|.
ATSRDLGAKNIQY
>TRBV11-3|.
ASSRAVSRAEAF
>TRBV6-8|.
ASSYTTAYSNQPQH
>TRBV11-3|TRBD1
ASSPRQGATNTEAF
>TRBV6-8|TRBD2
ASRRTSGRGYEQF
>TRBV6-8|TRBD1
ASRGQGNQETQY
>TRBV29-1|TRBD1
SVGQGASADTQY
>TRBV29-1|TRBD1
SGGSTGTGVLDTQY
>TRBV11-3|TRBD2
ASSLDVLAGLLNYNEQF
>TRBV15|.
ATSEGSGFYNEQF
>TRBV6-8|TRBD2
ASTLLAGGNEQF
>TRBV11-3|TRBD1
ASSFGGGGGGYT
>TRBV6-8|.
ASRDFSGPTDTQY
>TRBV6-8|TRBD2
ASTRTSGNTGELF
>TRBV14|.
ASSRGTSGNTIY
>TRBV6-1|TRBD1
ASSEADRGKAF
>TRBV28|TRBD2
ASMTSGRAGTQY
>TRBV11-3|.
ASSLVGGSGNTIY
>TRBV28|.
ASGLLSEGNTEAF
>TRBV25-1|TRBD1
ASSEGQGDTGELF
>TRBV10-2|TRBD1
ASSQTGEGGQPQH
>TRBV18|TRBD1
ASSPTGESAEKLF
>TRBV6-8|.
ASWRHLNTEAF
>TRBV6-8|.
ASSYSGTTNEKLF
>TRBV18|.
ASSPPGLAEQY
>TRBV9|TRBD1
ASTPSGQVVYGYT
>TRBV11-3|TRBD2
ASSRISGSFNNEQF
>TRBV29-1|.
SAGGHSGNTIY
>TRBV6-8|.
ASSYRQSSGNTIY